Each of the 17 T cell receptor beta chains below was sequenced from the same sample in a study of cytomegalovirus exposure and HLA in healthy donors (dated by TCRdb to 2016 to 2017). Library preparation employed the immunoSEQ multiplex PCR assay. A mixture of 60 forward primers for TCR Vbeta segments and 13 reverse primers for TCR Jbeta segments was used in the multiplex PCR. Held by TCRdb, this immuneACCESS table contains in-frame sequences only and omits some clones. Under half of the omission traces to an unresolved V gene where checked; the cause of the rest is unknown. This sample has roughly 120,000 clones in its table, and about four fifths of those were observed once. Roughly 2.9% of the sample goes to the ten largest clones. The sequencing input was PBMCs. Receptors were obtained from an older woman in good health and CMV-seropositive.

This chain joins TRBV4-1 and TRBJ1-3; D may be TRBD1 (6 bases). The germline CDR1 and CDR2 sequences are MGHRA and YSYEKL. V gave up 0 bases and J gave up 0 bases, with 15 bases separating them. The CDR3 covers 18 residues. The chain's CDR3 is CASSQDPTGRSSGNTIYF. The DNA of the CDR3 is TGCGCCAGCAGCCAAGATCCGACAGGAAGGAGCTCTGGAAACACCATATATTTT.

The V and J genes are TRBV6-1 and TRBJ2-1, with 11 bases that match TRBD1. The CDR3 has 13 residues. The ends lost 6 bases at V and 9 bases at J; junction bases unmatched: 4. Germline CDR1 reads MNHNS; CDR2 reads SASEGT. The CDR3 spells CASSLGTGGEQFF. The CDR3 nucleotides are TGTGCCAGCAGCCTCGGGACAGGGGGTGAGCAGTTCTTC.

V and J are TRBV5-1 and TRBJ2-7, with 7 bases fitting TRBD1. CDR1 is SGHRS, CDR2 YFSETQ, per germline. This CDR3 is built from 15 residues. Trimming took 0 bases from V and 4 from J; bases not matched to a gene: 7. CDR3 protein: CASSLGGTAYYEQYF. DNA for the CDR3: TGCGCCAGCAGCTTGGGGGGGACAGCCTATTACGAGCAGTACTTC.

Concerning this clone: One junction end does not reproduce the germline sequence, and a read error may be involved. This sequence joins TRBV30 and TRBJ2-4; 8 bases are shared with TRBD2. CDR1 and CDR2 (germline): GTSNPN, SVGIG (reference sequence). The CDR3 covers 13 residues. CDR3 protein: CAWNDHPPSGRNF. In DNA form, the CDR3 reads TGTGCCTGGAACGACCACCCCCCTAGCGGGCGAAACTTC.

This clone showed up just once. This chain uses TRBV13 with TRBJ2-3; 7 bases match TRBD1. The CDR3 has 15 residues. Germline CDR1 and CDR2: PRHDT and FYEKMQ (reference sequence). V gave up 5 bases and J gave up 4 bases; unmatched junction bases: 9. The CDR3 is CASSLRQGWADTQYF. The CDR3 DNA follows: TGTGCCAGCAGCCTCAGACAGGGCTGGGCAGATACGCAGTATTTT. The whole variable domain, remainder taken from reference TRBV13 and TRBJ2-3, is AAGVIQSPRHLIKEKRETATLKCYPIPRHDTVYWYQQGPGQDPQFLISFYEKMQSDKGSIPDRFSAQQFSDYHSELNMSSLELGDSALYFCASSLRQGWADTQYFGPGTRLTVL.

This rearrangement joins TRBV5-6 to TRBJ2-7; tentative D call: TRBD2 (6 bases). The CDR3 consists of 16 residues. V lost 0 bases and J 2 bases, leaving 15 bases between the germline ends. Per the germline V gene, CDR1 is SGHDT and CDR2 is YYEEEE. In DNA form, the CDR3 reads TGTGCCAGCAGCTTGGGACGGGAGACTACACCCTACGAGCAGTACTTC. Translating gives CASSLGRETTPYEQYF.

The gene calls are TRBV7-9 and TRBJ2-1; 9 bases line up with TRBD1. With V trimmed by 0 bases and J by 3 bases, 0 bases remained unmatched. The CDR3 is made up of 15 amino acids. The V gene's germline CDR1 is SEHNR and CDR2 FQNEAQ (reference sequence). CDR3 DNA: TGTGCCAGCAGCTTAGCGGGACAGGGCTACAATGAGCAGTTCTTC. Translating gives CASSLAGQGYNEQFF.

The chain has TRBV28 and TRBJ1-2; D uncertain. Trimming left V 6 bases short and J 8 bases short, with 16 bases between. The CDR3 length is 13 residues. The germline V gene encodes CDR1 MDHEN and CDR2 SYDVKM. The CDR3 DNA reads TGTGCCAGCAGGCCTCCGGAGACTAAGGGCTACACCTTC. Protein sequence: CASRPPETKGYTF.

The rearrangement uses TRBV4-1 and TRBJ2-2, with a tentative D call TRBD2 (5 bases). The CDR3 extends over 14 amino acids. CDR1 is MGHRA, CDR2 YSYEKL, per germline. Trimming removed 0 bases at V and 6 bases at J, with 8 bases between. The CDR3 here is CASSQDPGSGELFF. Written as DNA, the CDR3 is TGCGCCAGCAGCCAAGACCCGGGGTCCGGGGAGCTGTTTTTT.

The DNA for the CDR3 is TGCGCCAGCAGCCAGGAGGTAGGGTTCCGGAACACTGAAGCTTTCTTT. Its translation: CASSQEVGFRNTEAFF. V is TRBV4-1 and J is TRBJ1-1, with D unclear. This CDR3 has 16 residues. The V gene lost 3 bases and the J gene lost 1 base, with 15 bases spanning the gap. The germline CDR1 and CDR2 sequences are MGHRA and YSYEKL.

V and J are TRBV29-1 and TRBJ1-2; D remains ambiguous. The germline V gene encodes CDR1 SQVTM and CDR2 ANQGSEA. The CDR3 is 16 residues long. With 3 bases removed from V and 7 bases from J, the gap between germline ends came to 24 bases. The CDR3 spells CSVDDLGGFSSLGYTF. The CDR3 nucleotides are TGCAGCGTTGACGATTTAGGCGGCTTTTCTTCTCTTGGCTACACCTTC.

This sequence joins TRBV5-4 and TRBJ2-7; the match to TRBD2 covers 8 bases. Germline CDR1 is SGHNT and CDR2 is YYREEE (reference sequence). CDR3 length: 17 residues. After removal of 4 bases from V and 2 bases from J, the junction contained 14 bases not matched to a gene. The CDR3 coding sequence is TGTGCCAGCAGCAGGGGTGGGCCTAGCGGGCCCACCTACGAGCAGTACTTC. It yields the protein CASSRGGPSGPTYEQYF.

V is TRBV5-1 and J is TRBJ2-5; 8 nucleotides match TRBD2. Germline V lookup: CDR1 SGHRS, CDR2 YFSETQ. V shed 0 bases, J shed 4 bases, and the junction held 5 bases outside the gene matches. The CDR3 has 15 residues. The CDR3 nucleotides read TGCGCCAGCAGCTTGGGGACTAGCCCTCTAGAGACCCAGTACTTC. Amino acids: CASSLGTSPLETQYF.

In regard to this clone: One base away lies a much larger clone, so this may be a sequencing read error. CDR3 loop: CASSFQGSGELFF. In DNA form, the CDR3 reads TGTGCCAGCAGCTTTCAGGGGTCCGGGGAGCTGTTTTTT. The gene calls are TRBV11-1 and TRBJ2-2, with a weak D call TRBD1 (6 bases). Trimming left V 3 bases short and J 6 bases short, with 8 bases between. CDR1 is SGHAT, CDR2 FQDESV, per germline (reference sequence). There are 13 residues in the CDR3.

V gene TRBV20-1 combines with J gene TRBJ1-5, with D uncertain. Trimming stripped 6 bases from V and 7 bases from J, with 7 bases between. CDR1 is DFQATT, CDR2 SNEGSKA, per germline (reference sequence). The CDR3 spans 10 residues. The CDR3 is CSALDQPQHF. The CDR3 nucleotides read TGCAGTGCCCTAGACCAGCCCCAGCATTTT.

This clone was seen once. This sequence joins TRBV2 and TRBJ1-1, with 7 bases matching TRBD1. This CDR3 contains 14 residues. Germline V gene lookup returns CDR1 SNHLY and CDR2 FYNNEI. Trimming removed 6 bases from V and 4 bases from J; junction bases left unmatched: 8. This chain's CDR3 is CASRQTGVITEAFF. The CDR3 region has the DNA TGTGCCAGCAGACAAACAGGGGTCATCACTGAAGCTTTCTTT.

The CDR3 region is CASSPQGFGQPQHF. In DNA form, the CDR3 reads TGCGCCAGCAGTCCACAGGGGTTCGGACAGCCCCAGCATTTT. The chain joins TRBV10-2 to TRBJ1-5; 7 bases match TRBD1. The V and J ends lost 5 bases and 7 bases, in that order; junction bases with no gene match: 8. This CDR3 has 14 residues. Germline CDR1 WSHSY, CDR2 SAAADI.